This T cell receptor beta chain was captured in a study of blood T cell repertoires in COVID-19. About the research overall: Sources were T cells, B-cell-depleted T cells, or PBMCs; the material itself was cDNA or gDNA.

The germline V gene has CDR1 MNHNY and CDR2 SVGAGI (reference sequence). This CDR3 is built from 14 residues. V lost 6 bases to trimming and J lost 9 bases, with 18 bases between them. The repertoire was sequenced with immunoSEQ multiplex PCR; TCRdb's copy has only in-frame clones and lacks some. Of 400,000 or so clones in the sample, more than 85% were seen once. The chain is built from TRBV6-6 and TRBJ2-1; a possible D gene is TRBD1 (8 bases). Material: peripheral blood. The receptor was isolated from a human donor in a cohort sampled during active COVID-19. In DNA form, the CDR3 reads TGTGCCAGCAGATACGGACAGGGAGGGGGTGAGCAGTTCTTC. Translated, it gives CASRYGQGGGEQFF.